Below are 4 T cell receptor beta chains sequenced from a single sample in a study of shared clonotypes between healthy human individuals. Using immunoSEQ multiplex PCR, the repertoire was profiled, and TCRdb retains in-frame clones only, with some absent. The data hold more than 1.2 million clones, with around 98.5% observed a single time. Sample: naive CD4+ T cells sorted from blood. Specified subset: CD45RA+ positively selected. The receptors come from a young man in good health.

The J gene is TRBJ2-2, the V gene TRBV5-4; 10 bases fit TRBD2. J gave up 2 bases and V 2 bases, and 6 bases lay outside the gene matches. Germline V lookup: CDR1 SGHNT, CDR2 YYREEE (reference sequence). The CDR3 is made up of 17 amino acids. CDR3 in DNA: TGTGCCAGCAGCTTTCTTCTAGCGGGAGTCAACACCGGGGAGCTGTTTTTT. Its translation is CASSFLLAGVNTGELFF.

This chain connects TRBV18 to TRBJ2-6; D is unclear. From germline, CDR1 is KGHSH and CDR2 LQKENI. This CDR3 has 17 residues. With 3 bases removed from V and 6 bases from J, the gap between germline ends came to 18 bases. Here the CDR3 reads CASSPIPGLGLANVLTF. CDR3 coding DNA: TGTGCCAGCTCACCCATACCGGGCCTCGGCCTGGCCAACGTCCTGACTTTC.

A remark on this clone: The sample carries other DNA sequences with the same CDR3. The rearrangement links TRBV15 to TRBJ1-5; D remains ambiguous. The germline V and J ends were trimmed by 0 bases and 5 bases, with 11 bases remaining between them. CDR3 length equals 15 residues. The germline V gene encodes CDR1 LNHNV and CDR2 YYDKDF (reference sequence). The CDR3 sequence: CATSRDYGRDQPQHF. The CDR3, as DNA: TGTGCCACCAGCAGAGATTACGGTCGAGATCAGCCCCAGCATTTT.

This sequence joins TRBV6-5 and TRBJ1-3, with D unclear. Germline loops: CDR1 MNHEY, CDR2 SVGAGI. CDR3 length: 11 residues. V was shortened by 2 bases and J by 8 bases, with 4 bases between the two germline ends. DNA of the CDR3: TGTGCCAGCAGTTACAGACACACCATATATTTT. Translated, it gives CASSYRHTIYF.